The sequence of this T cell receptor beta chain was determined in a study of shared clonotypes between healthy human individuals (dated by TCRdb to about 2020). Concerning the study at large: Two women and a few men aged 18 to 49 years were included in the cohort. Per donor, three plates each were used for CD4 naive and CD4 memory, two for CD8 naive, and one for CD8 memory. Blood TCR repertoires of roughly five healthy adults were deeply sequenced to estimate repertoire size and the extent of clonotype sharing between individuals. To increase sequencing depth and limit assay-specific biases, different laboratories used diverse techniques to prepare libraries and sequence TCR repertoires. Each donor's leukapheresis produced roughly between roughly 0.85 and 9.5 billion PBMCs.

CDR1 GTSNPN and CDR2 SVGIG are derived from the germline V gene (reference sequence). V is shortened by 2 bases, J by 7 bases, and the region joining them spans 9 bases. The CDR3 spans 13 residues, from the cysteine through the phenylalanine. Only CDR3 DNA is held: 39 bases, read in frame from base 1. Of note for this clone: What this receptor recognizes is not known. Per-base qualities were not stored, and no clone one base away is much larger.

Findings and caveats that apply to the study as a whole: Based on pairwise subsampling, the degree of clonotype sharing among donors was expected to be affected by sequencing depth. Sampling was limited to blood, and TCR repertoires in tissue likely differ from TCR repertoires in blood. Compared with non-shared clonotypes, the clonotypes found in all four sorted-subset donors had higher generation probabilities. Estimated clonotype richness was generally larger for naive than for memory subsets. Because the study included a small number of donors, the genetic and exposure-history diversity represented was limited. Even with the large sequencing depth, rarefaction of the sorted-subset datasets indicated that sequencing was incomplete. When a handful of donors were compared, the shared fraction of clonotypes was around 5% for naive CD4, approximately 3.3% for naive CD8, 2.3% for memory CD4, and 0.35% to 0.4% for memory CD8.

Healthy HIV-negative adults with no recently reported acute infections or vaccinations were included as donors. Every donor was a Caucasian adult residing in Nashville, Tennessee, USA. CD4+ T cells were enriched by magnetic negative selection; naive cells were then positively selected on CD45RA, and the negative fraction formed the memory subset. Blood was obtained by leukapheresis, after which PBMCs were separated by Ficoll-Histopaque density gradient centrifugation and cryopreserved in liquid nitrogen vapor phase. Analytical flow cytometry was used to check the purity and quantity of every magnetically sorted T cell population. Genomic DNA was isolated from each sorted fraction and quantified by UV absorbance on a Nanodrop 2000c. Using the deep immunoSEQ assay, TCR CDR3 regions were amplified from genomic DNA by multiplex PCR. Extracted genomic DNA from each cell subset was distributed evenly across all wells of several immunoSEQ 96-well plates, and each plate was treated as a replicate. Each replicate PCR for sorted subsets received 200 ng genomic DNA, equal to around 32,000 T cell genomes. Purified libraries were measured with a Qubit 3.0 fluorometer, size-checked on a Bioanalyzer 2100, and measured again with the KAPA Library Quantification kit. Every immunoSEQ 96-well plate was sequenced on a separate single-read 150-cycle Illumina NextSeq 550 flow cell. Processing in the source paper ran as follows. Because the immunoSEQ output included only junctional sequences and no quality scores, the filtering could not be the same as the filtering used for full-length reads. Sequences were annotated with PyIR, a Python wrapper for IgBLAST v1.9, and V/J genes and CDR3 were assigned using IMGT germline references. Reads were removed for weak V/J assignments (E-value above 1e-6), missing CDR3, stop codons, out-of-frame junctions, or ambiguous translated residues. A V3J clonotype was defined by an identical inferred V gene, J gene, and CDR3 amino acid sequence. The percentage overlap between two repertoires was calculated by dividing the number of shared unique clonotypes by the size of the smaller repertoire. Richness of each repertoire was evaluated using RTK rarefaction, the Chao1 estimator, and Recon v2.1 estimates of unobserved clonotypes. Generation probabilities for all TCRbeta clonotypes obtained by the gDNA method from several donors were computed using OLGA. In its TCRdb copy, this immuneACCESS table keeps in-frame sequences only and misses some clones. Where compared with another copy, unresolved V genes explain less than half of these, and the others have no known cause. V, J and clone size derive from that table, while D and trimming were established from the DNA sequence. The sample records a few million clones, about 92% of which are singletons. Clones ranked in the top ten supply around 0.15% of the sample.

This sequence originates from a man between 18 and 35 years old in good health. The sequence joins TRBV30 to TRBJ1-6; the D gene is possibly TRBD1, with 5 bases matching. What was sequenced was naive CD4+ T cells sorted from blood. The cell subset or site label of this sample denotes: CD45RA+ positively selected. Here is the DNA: TGTGCCTGGAGTCTAGGGGCCAATTCACCCCTCCACTTT. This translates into CAWSLGANSPLHF. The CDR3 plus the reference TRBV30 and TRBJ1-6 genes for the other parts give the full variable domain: SQTIHQWPATLVQPVGSPLSLECTVEGTSNPNLYWYRQAAGRGLQLLFYSVGIGQISSEVPQNLSASRPQDRQFILSSKKLLLSDSGFYLCAWSLGANSPLHFGNGTRLTVT.